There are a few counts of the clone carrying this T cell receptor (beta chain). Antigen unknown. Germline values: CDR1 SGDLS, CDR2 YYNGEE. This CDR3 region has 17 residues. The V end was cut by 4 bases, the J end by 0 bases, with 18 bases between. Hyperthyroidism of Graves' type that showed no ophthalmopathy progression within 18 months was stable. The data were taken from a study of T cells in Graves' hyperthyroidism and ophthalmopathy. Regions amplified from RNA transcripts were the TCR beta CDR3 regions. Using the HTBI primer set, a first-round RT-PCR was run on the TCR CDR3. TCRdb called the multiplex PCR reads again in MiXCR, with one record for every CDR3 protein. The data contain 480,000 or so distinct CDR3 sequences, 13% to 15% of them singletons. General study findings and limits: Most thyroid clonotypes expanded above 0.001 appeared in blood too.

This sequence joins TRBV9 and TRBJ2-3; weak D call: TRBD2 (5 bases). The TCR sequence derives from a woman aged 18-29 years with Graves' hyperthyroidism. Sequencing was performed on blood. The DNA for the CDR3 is TGTGCCAGCAGCCCTTTGGGGAGCGGAGCTAGCACAGATACGCAGTATTTT. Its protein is CASSPLGSGASTDTQYF.